Included here is one TCR beta chain sequence, with context. Generated by immunoSEQ multiplex PCR, the TCRdb table keeps only in-frame clones and is missing some. In the table there are a few hundred thousand clones, under 90% of which are singletons. This entry belongs to a study of blood T cell repertoires in COVID-19. Turning to the study itself: T cells, B-cell-depleted T cells, or PBMCs provided the cDNA or gDNA that served as material.

Cohort allocation depended upon clinical history that participants reported. Germline-derived CDR1 and CDR2 are SGHRS and YFSETQ. This CDR3 is 13 amino acids long. V was trimmed by 3 bases and J by 3 bases, leaving 9 bases between them. The sequencing input was PBMCs or T cells enriched from blood (not recorded which). The chain carries TRBV5-1 and TRBJ1-1, with D tentatively TRBD1 (6 bases). The receptor comes from a woman in her twenties or thirties who had recovered from COVID-19. The CDR3 nucleotides read TGCGCCAGCAGCTCATACAGGGACACTGAAGCTTTCTTT. Translated, it gives CASSSYRDTEAFF. Variable domain in full (rest from reference TRBV5-1 and TRBJ1-1): KAGVTQTPRYLIKTRGQQVTLSCSPISGHRSVSWYQQTPGQGLQFLFEYFSETQRNKGNFPGRFSGRQFSNSRSEMNVSTLELGDSALYLCASSSYRDTEAFFGQGTRLTVV.